The rows below give T cell receptor beta chains drawn from one sample of a study of long-term antiretroviral therapy in people with HIV. Some clones are missing from TCRdb's copy, which holds only in-frame ones; the method was immunoSEQ multiplex PCR. Among fewer than 30,000 clones, over 70% were seen once, and the ten largest hold 9.5% to 10%. Sequenced here: unsorted PBMCs, sampled 2.7 to 2.9 years after starting antiretroviral therapy. Receptor source: a man aged 25 to 45 with HIV. CDR3s include the opening cysteine and the closing phenylalanine or tryptophan. Fields, in order: clone size, V gene, J gene, CDR3 protein. Clone size appears in some rows only: once, few, many, or a class for an expanded clone.

clone_size: -
v_call: TRBV27
j_call: TRBJ2-7
cdr3_aa: CASRLGQYYEQYF

clone_size: -
v_call: TRBV5-4
j_call: TRBJ2-3
cdr3_aa: CASSQRGFTDTQYF

clone_size: -
v_call: TRBV19
j_call: TRBJ2-2
cdr3_aa: CASLGLAGRSNTGELFF

clone_size: -
v_call: TRBV4-2
j_call: TRBJ2-7
cdr3_aa: CASSQGPAGTYEQYF

clone_size: -
v_call: TRBV19
j_call: TRBJ2-7
cdr3_aa: CASNPSGSSYEQYF

clone_size: -
v_call: TRBV28
j_call: TRBJ1-6
cdr3_aa: CASSFTGSNSPLHF

clone_size: -
v_call: TRBV5-4
j_call: TRBJ1-6
cdr3_aa: CASTVKGGQNSPLHF

clone_size: few
v_call: TRBV6-1
j_call: TRBJ1-5
cdr3_aa: CASRRTDINQPQHF

clone_size: -
v_call: TRBV29-1
j_call: TRBJ2-2
cdr3_aa: CSVEKQENTGELFF

clone_size: -
v_call: TRBV30
j_call: TRBJ1-3
cdr3_aa: CAWTWDRPSSGNTIYF

clone_size: -
v_call: TRBV4-1
j_call: TRBJ1-2
cdr3_aa: CASSQSRQGSNYGYTF

clone_size: -
v_call: TRBV19
j_call: TRBJ2-7
cdr3_aa: CASTDSGRKGYEQYF

clone_size: -
v_call: TRBV5-1
j_call: TRBJ2-7
cdr3_aa: CASSPGQGAAYEQYF

clone_size: -
v_call: TRBV5-1
j_call: TRBJ2-5
cdr3_aa: CASSSAGGPSGTQYF

clone_size: -
v_call: TRBV4-3
j_call: TRBJ1-4
cdr3_aa: CASSQDPRGGAIEKLFF

clone_size: -
v_call: TRBV5-6
j_call: TRBJ1-2
cdr3_aa: CASSFRGQNYGYTF

clone_size: -
v_call: TRBV5-1
j_call: TRBJ1-1
cdr3_aa: CASSLRGDTEAFF

clone_size: -
v_call: TRBV28
j_call: TRBJ2-2
cdr3_aa: CASSPTSGSTGELFF

clone_size: -
v_call: TRBV7-3
j_call: TRBJ1-4
cdr3_aa: CASSPGGGDEKLFF

clone_size: -
v_call: TRBV27
j_call: TRBJ2-7
cdr3_aa: CASSLSFSTRRYEQYF

clone_size: -
v_call: TRBV15
j_call: TRBJ2-7
cdr3_aa: CATSYDRTNSYEQYF

clone_size: -
v_call: TRBV19
j_call: TRBJ2-7
cdr3_aa: CASSIGQGAYEQYF

clone_size: -
v_call: TRBV7-9
j_call: TRBJ2-1
cdr3_aa: CASSLARAASGGGEQFF

clone_size: -
v_call: TRBV7-9
j_call: TRBJ2-2
cdr3_aa: CASSLVGRGTGELFF

clone_size: -
v_call: TRBV25-1
j_call: TRBJ1-6
cdr3_aa: CASKSGGNYSPLHF

clone_size: -
v_call: TRBV5-6
j_call: TRBJ2-5
cdr3_aa: CASQSGLEPFKETQYF

clone_size: -
v_call: TRBV2
j_call: TRBJ1-5
cdr3_aa: CASSGIGRGGNQPQHF

clone_size: -
v_call: TRBV9
j_call: TRBJ2-1
cdr3_aa: CASSGAGVAYNEQFF

clone_size: -
v_call: TRBV7-9
j_call: TRBJ2-7
cdr3_aa: CASSLEGIWNAYEQYF

clone_size: -
v_call: TRBV9
j_call: TRBJ2-1
cdr3_aa: CASSEGSSYNEQFF

clone_size: -
v_call: TRBV19
j_call: TRBJ2-2
cdr3_aa: CASSIYGGGRSTGELFF

clone_size: -
v_call: TRBV28
j_call: TRBJ1-5
cdr3_aa: CASRIPVGRGWNQPQHF

clone_size: -
v_call: TRBV30
j_call: TRBJ2-5
cdr3_aa: CAWSLVAGQQETQYF

clone_size: -
v_call: TRBV11-3
j_call: TRBJ2-7
cdr3_aa: CASSRDGGAGEQYF

clone_size: once
v_call: TRBV7-2
j_call: TRBJ2-7
cdr3_aa: CASSLVGVSTSGRSYEQYF

clone_size: -
v_call: TRBV25-1
j_call: TRBJ2-7
cdr3_aa: CASTGLRQGSEQYF

clone_size: -
v_call: TRBV5-1
j_call: TRBJ2-1
cdr3_aa: CASSSFGGRNDNEQFF

clone_size: -
v_call: TRBV6-7
j_call: TRBJ1-5
cdr3_aa: CASSFRRNQPQHF

clone_size: -
v_call: TRBV29-1
j_call: TRBJ1-1
cdr3_aa: CSVGENTEAFF

clone_size: -
v_call: TRBV7-9
j_call: TRBJ2-3
cdr3_aa: CASSPGGGQRTDTQYF

clone_size: -
v_call: TRBV5-4
j_call: TRBJ1-2
cdr3_aa: CASRTGTSGTYGYTF

clone_size: -
v_call: TRBV15
j_call: TRBJ2-5
cdr3_aa: CATRGGAAQETQYF

clone_size: -
v_call: TRBV19
j_call: TRBJ1-3
cdr3_aa: CASNRDRGPGNTIYF

clone_size: few
v_call: TRBV9
j_call: TRBJ1-2
cdr3_aa: CASSVGVGSAGYTF

clone_size: once
v_call: TRBV25-1
j_call: TRBJ1-4
cdr3_aa: CASSERQGPNEKLFF

clone_size: -
v_call: TRBV5-1
j_call: TRBJ1-6
cdr3_aa: CASSSSTGTGVFSPLHF

clone_size: -
v_call: TRBV18
j_call: TRBJ2-1
cdr3_aa: CASSLDRGYNEQFF

clone_size: -
v_call: TRBV6-6
j_call: TRBJ2-1
cdr3_aa: CASTASNEQFF

clone_size: -
v_call: TRBV6-1
j_call: TRBJ2-5
cdr3_aa: CASSENRGLYETQYF

clone_size: -
v_call: TRBV7-2
j_call: TRBJ2-7
cdr3_aa: CASSRDRSYEQYF

clone_size: -
v_call: TRBV7-9
j_call: TRBJ2-5
cdr3_aa: CASSLGGVRETQYF

clone_size: -
v_call: TRBV4-1
j_call: TRBJ1-1
cdr3_aa: CASSQGADLRDTEAFF

clone_size: -
v_call: TRBV4-2
j_call: TRBJ2-3
cdr3_aa: CASSQDRVGVGTQYF

clone_size: -
v_call: TRBV9
j_call: TRBJ2-2
cdr3_aa: CASSVTGANTGELFF